A selection of T cell receptor beta chains follows, all from one sample in a study of T cells in Graves' hyperthyroidism and ophthalmopathy. TCRdb re-called the multiplex PCR reads with MiXCR, one entry per CDR3 protein. This sample has roughly 740,000 distinct CDR3 sequences; about 16% occur once, and the top ten carry approximately 8%. The sample was blood. All receptors derive from a man between 18 and 35 years old with Graves' hyperthyroidism. The CDR3 runs from the conserved cysteine through the conserved F or W. Each record gives: D gene, V gene, J gene, clone size, CDR3 protein, CDR3 DNA. D genes are given only for firm matches. Size is omitted from some rows. Given values are once, few, many or a class for expanded clones.

d_gene: .
v_gene: TRBV3-1
j_gene: TRBJ2-1
abundance: .
CDR3aa: CASSQDLDTFSYNEQFF
CDR3nt: TGTGCCAGCAGCCAAGATCTGGATACCTTCTCCTACAATGAGCAGTTCTTC

d_gene: TRBD1
v_gene: TRBV5-1
j_gene: TRBJ2-7
abundance: many
CDR3aa: CASSLAALMTGMDEQYF
CDR3nt: TGCGCCAGCAGCTTGGCCGCTTTAATGACAGGGATGGACGAGCAGTACTTC

d_gene: .
v_gene: TRBV6-1
j_gene: TRBJ1-5
abundance: .
CDR3aa: CASRAGRGNSNQPQHF
CDR3nt: TGTGCCAGCAGGGCGGGAAGGGGTAATAGCAATCAGCCCCAGCATTTT

d_gene: .
v_gene: TRBV24-1
j_gene: TRBJ1-2
abundance: once
CDR3aa: CATSDLSGNGYTF
CDR3nt: TGTGCCACCAGTGATTTATCAGGGAATGGCTACACCTTC

d_gene: .
v_gene: TRBV7-8
j_gene: TRBJ2-3
abundance: many
CDR3aa: CASSQQKGGDTQYF
CDR3nt: TGTGCCAGCAGCCAACAGAAAGGAGGAGATACGCAGTATTTT

d_gene: TRBD2
v_gene: TRBV10-3
j_gene: TRBJ2-7
abundance: few
CDR3aa: CAISWEGFAYEQYF
CDR3nt: TGTGCCATCTCCTGGGAGGGGTTTGCCTACGAGCAGTACTTC

d_gene: .
v_gene: TRBV6-1
j_gene: TRBJ1-1
abundance: few
CDR3aa: CASQIGAGDTEAFF
CDR3nt: TGTGCCAGCCAGATAGGGGCGGGTGACACTGAAGCTTTCTTT

d_gene: .
v_gene: TRBV7-6
j_gene: TRBJ2-7
abundance: .
CDR3aa: CASSATGFYEQYF
CDR3nt: TGTGCCAGCAGCGCTACAGGGTTCTACGAGCAGTACTTC

d_gene: TRBD2
v_gene: TRBV7-9
j_gene: TRBJ2-3
abundance: .
CDR3aa: CASSPGRGSSDTQYF
CDR3nt: TGTGCCAGCAGCCCTGGGAGGGGATCATCCGATACGCAGTATTTT

d_gene: .
v_gene: TRBV27
j_gene: TRBJ2-4
abundance: many
CDR3aa: CASSRTQGLNIQYF
CDR3nt: TGTGCCAGCAGCCGGACCCAGGGGCTAAACATTCAGTACTTC

d_gene: TRBD1
v_gene: TRBV7-9
j_gene: TRBJ2-6
abundance: many
CDR3aa: CASSHRGEGSGANVLTF
CDR3nt: TGTGCCAGCAGCCACAGGGGGGAAGGCTCTGGGGCCAACGTCCTGACTTTC

d_gene: .
v_gene: TRBV18
j_gene: TRBJ2-1
abundance: .
CDR3aa: CASSPYLADSYNEQFF
CDR3nt: TGTGCCAGCTCACCGTACCTAGCTGATTCCTACAATGAGCAGTTCTTC

d_gene: .
v_gene: TRBV28
j_gene: TRBJ1-3
abundance: many
CDR3aa: CASSFHDRGPGNTIYF
CDR3nt: TGTGCCAGCAGTTTCCACGACCGGGGCCCTGGAAACACCATATATTTT

d_gene: TRBD2
v_gene: TRBV20-1
j_gene: TRBJ2-3
abundance: few
CDR3aa: CSASRLAGGYAQYF
CDR3nt: TGCAGTGCTAGTCGGCTAGCGGGAGGGTATGCGCAGTATTTT

d_gene: .
v_gene: TRBV30
j_gene: TRBJ2-5
abundance: many
CDR3aa: CAWRVRGKETQYF
CDR3nt: TGTGCCTGGAGGGTGAGGGGGAAAGAGACCCAGTACTTC

d_gene: .
v_gene: TRBV5-4
j_gene: TRBJ2-3
abundance: many
CDR3aa: CASSLTASSTDTQYF
CDR3nt: TGTGCCAGCAGCTTGACAGCCTCTAGCACAGATACGCAGTATTTT

d_gene: TRBD1
v_gene: TRBV2
j_gene: TRBJ1-1
abundance: .
CDR3aa: CASSWTGGGSEASF
CDR3nt: TGTGCCAGCAGTTGGACAGGGGGCGGTTCTGAAGCTTCCTTT

d_gene: TRBD2
v_gene: TRBV5-4
j_gene: TRBJ2-3
abundance: few
CDR3aa: CANGLAGYPDTQYF
CDR3nt: TGTGCCAACGGACTAGCGGGTTATCCAGATACGCAGTATTTT

d_gene: TRBD1
v_gene: TRBV18
j_gene: TRBJ1-4
abundance: few
CDR3aa: CASSPMGQGTNEKLFF
CDR3nt: TGTGCCAGCTCACCTATGGGACAGGGAACTAATGAAAAACTGTTTTTT

d_gene: .
v_gene: TRBV12-3/TRBV12-4
j_gene: TRBJ1-3
abundance: many
CDR3aa: CASRYLAPGNTIYF
CDR3nt: TGTGCCAGCAGGTACTTGGCCCCTGGAAACACCATATATTTT

d_gene: TRBD1
v_gene: TRBV4-1
j_gene: TRBJ1-3
abundance: .
CDR3aa: CASSQRDSRNTIYF
CDR3nt: TGCGCCAGCAGCCAAAGGGACAGCCGAAACACCATATATTTT

d_gene: .
v_gene: TRBV20-1
j_gene: TRBJ2-3
abundance: many
CDR3aa: CSAPRLDTDTQYF
CDR3nt: TGCAGTGCCCCCCGGTTAGACACAGATACGCAGTATTTT

d_gene: .
v_gene: TRBV29-1
j_gene: TRBJ2-3
abundance: .
CDR3aa: CSVLTGRGSDTQYF
CDR3nt: TGCAGCGTTCTGACAGGGCGGGGGAGCGATACGCAGTATTTT

d_gene: TRBD1
v_gene: TRBV6-2/TRBV6-3
j_gene: TRBJ1-1
abundance: few
CDR3aa: CASSYDRGNEAFF
CDR3nt: TGTGCCAGCAGTTACGACAGGGGAAATGAAGCTTTCTTT

d_gene: .
v_gene: TRBV27
j_gene: TRBJ2-3
abundance: many
CDR3aa: CASSHRPAPDTQYF
CDR3nt: TGTGCCAGCAGTCACCGCCCGGCCCCAGATACGCAGTATTTT

d_gene: TRBD2
v_gene: TRBV10-3
j_gene: TRBJ2-3
abundance: few
CDR3aa: CAISGPSGRLTDTQYF
CDR3nt: TGTGCCATCAGTGGGCCTAGCGGGAGACTGACAGATACGCAGTATTTT

d_gene: TRBD2
v_gene: TRBV12-5
j_gene: TRBJ2-7
abundance: few
CDR3aa: CASGSPAGGWYEQYF
CDR3nt: TGTGCTAGTGGTTCCCCAGCGGGAGGGTGGTACGAGCAGTACTTC

d_gene: TRBD2
v_gene: TRBV11-1
j_gene: TRBJ2-7
abundance: many
CDR3aa: CASSFSLAEVYEQYF
CDR3nt: TGTGCCAGCAGCTTCAGTCTAGCGGAGGTCTACGAGCAGTACTTC

d_gene: .
v_gene: TRBV19
j_gene: TRBJ1-1
abundance: .
CDR3aa: CATSVPGRTEAFF
CDR3nt: TGTGCCACCAGTGTCCCAGGCAGGACTGAAGCTTTCTTT

d_gene: .
v_gene: TRBV15
j_gene: TRBJ1-1
abundance: many
CDR3aa: CATSREGELNTEAFF
CDR3nt: TGTGCCACCAGCAGAGAAGGGGAGTTGAACACTGAAGCTTTCTTT

d_gene: TRBD1
v_gene: TRBV11-1
j_gene: TRBJ2-1
abundance: few
CDR3aa: CASSNQQGAGEQFF
CDR3nt: TGTGCCAGCAGCAACCAACAGGGGGCAGGTGAGCAGTTCTTC

d_gene: .
v_gene: TRBV29-1
j_gene: TRBJ2-1
abundance: .
CDR3aa: CSVEEAGQNEQFF
CDR3nt: TGCAGCGTTGAAGAGGCAGGGCAAAATGAGCAGTTCTTC

d_gene: .
v_gene: TRBV7-3
j_gene: TRBJ2-7
abundance: .
CDR3aa: CASRQPLRGGSAEGGYEQYF
CDR3nt: TGTGCCAGCAGACAACCCCTTAGGGGCGGTAGCGCCGAAGGTGGGTACGAGCAGTACTTC

d_gene: TRBD2
v_gene: TRBV7-3
j_gene: TRBJ2-2
abundance: .
CDR3aa: CASSRLAGDTGGLFF
CDR3nt: TGTGCCAGCTCCAGACTAGCGGGCGACACCGGGGGGCTGTTTTTT

d_gene: .
v_gene: TRBV12-3/TRBV12-4
j_gene: TRBJ2-7
abundance: .
CDR3aa: CASSLVGIPYEQYF
CDR3nt: TGTGCCAGCAGTTTAGTCGGGATTCCCTACGAGCAGTACTTC

d_gene: TRBD2
v_gene: TRBV28
j_gene: TRBJ2-7
abundance: many
CDR3aa: CASRTGGLAGPYEQYF
CDR3nt: TGTGCCAGCAGGACTGGTGGCCTAGCGGGACCCTACGAGCAGTACTTC

d_gene: .
v_gene: TRBV27
j_gene: TRBJ2-1
abundance: few
CDR3aa: CASSPLSVGWRVNEQFF
CDR3nt: TGTGCCAGCAGTCCCCTTTCCGTGGGTTGGAGGGTGAATGAGCAGTTCTTC

d_gene: TRBD1
v_gene: TRBV6-1
j_gene: TRBJ1-3
abundance: many
CDR3aa: CASKYRQGTGNTIYF
CDR3nt: TGTGCCAGCAAATACCGACAGGGGACTGGAAACACCATATATTTT

d_gene: TRBD1
v_gene: TRBV7-2
j_gene: TRBJ1-2
abundance: .
CDR3aa: CASNLRQGLGYGYTF
CDR3nt: TGTGCCAGCAACCTAAGACAGGGGCTAGGCTATGGCTACACCTTC

d_gene: TRBD1
v_gene: TRBV28
j_gene: TRBJ1-4
abundance: few
CDR3aa: CASRSPGQGAANEKLFF
CDR3nt: TGTGCCAGCAGGTCGCCGGGACAGGGGGCAGCTAATGAAAAACTGTTTTTT

d_gene: TRBD1
v_gene: TRBV28
j_gene: TRBJ2-3
abundance: many
CDR3aa: CASSGTGSSTDTQYF
CDR3nt: TGTGCCAGCAGTGGGACAGGCTCTAGCACAGATACGCAGTATTTT

d_gene: TRBD1
v_gene: TRBV7-9
j_gene: TRBJ1-1
abundance: many
CDR3aa: CASSIWDRVNTEAFF
CDR3nt: TGTGCCAGCAGCATTTGGGACAGGGTGAACACTGAAGCTTTCTTT

d_gene: TRBD1
v_gene: TRBV5-1
j_gene: TRBJ1-1
abundance: many
CDR3aa: CASSYMAGGADTEAFF
CDR3nt: TGCGCCAGCAGCTATATGGCAGGGGGCGCGGACACTGAAGCTTTCTTT